The sequence of this T cell receptor (beta chain) was determined in a study of cytomegalovirus exposure and HLA in healthy donors. Turning to the study itself: The roughly 670 first-cohort repertoires shared a platform with the roughly 120 validation repertoires, as reported in a later analysis.

Method: immunoSEQ multiplex PCR; TCRdb's copy keeps in-frame clones and lacks some. Here the sample spans approximately 160,000 clones, roughly 90% being singletons. A remark on this clone: Its antigen is unknown.

The donors were part of the approximately 130-subject validation cohort, which stood apart from the roughly 700-subject first cohort. Overall study findings and caveats: TCR clusters originating in the first cohort tended to co-occur in the roughly 120 validation repertoires, according to a later analysis. Both high specificity and high sensitivity reportedly marked the classifier's diagnosis of cytomegalovirus status.

The V gene lost 1 base and the J gene lost 4 bases, with 2 bases spanning the gap. The CDR3 runs 11 residues. CDR1 is DFQATT and CDR2 is SNEGSKA in the germline V gene (reference sequence). The source is a woman in her 30s in good health and CMV-seronegative. V usage is TRBV20-1 and J usage is TRBJ1-3; no reliable D call. Sequencing was done on a sample of PBMCs. CDR3 in amino acids: CSARGGNTIYF. For the CDR3, the DNA is TGCAGTGCTAGAGGGGGAAACACCATATATTTT.